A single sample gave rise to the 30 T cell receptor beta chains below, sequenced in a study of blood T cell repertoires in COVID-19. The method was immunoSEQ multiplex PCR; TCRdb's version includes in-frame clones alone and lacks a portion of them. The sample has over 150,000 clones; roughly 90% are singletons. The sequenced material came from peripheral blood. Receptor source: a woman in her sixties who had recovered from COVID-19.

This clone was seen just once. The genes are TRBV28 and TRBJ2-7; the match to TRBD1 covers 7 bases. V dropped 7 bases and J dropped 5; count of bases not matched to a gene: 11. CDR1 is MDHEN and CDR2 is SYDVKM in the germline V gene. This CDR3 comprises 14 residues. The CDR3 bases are TGTGCCAGCAATAACCAGGGGGATGTCGACGAGCAGTACTTC. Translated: CASNNQGDVDEQYF.

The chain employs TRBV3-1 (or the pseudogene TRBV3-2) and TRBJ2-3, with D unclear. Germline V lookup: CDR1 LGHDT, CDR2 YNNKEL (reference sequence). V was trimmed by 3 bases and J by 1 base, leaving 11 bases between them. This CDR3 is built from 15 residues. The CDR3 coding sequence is TGTGCCAGCAGCCAGCTGGAGCTCCGCACAGATACGCAGTATTTT. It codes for CASSQLELRTDTQYF.

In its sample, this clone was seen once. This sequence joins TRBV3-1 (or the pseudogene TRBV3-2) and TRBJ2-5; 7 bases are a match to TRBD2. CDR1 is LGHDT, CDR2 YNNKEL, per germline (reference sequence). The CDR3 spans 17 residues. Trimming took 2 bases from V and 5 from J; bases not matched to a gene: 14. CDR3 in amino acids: CASSQTLGRDRWETQYF. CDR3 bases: TGTGCCAGCAGCCAAACCTTAGGGAGGGATAGATGGGAGACCCAGTACTTC.

CDR3 loop: CASSSYTRGRNTEAFF. In DNA, the CDR3 is TGTGCCAGCAGTTCCTACACCAGGGGGCGGAACACTGAAGCTTTCTTT. The J gene is TRBJ1-1, the V gene TRBV28; TRBD1 matches at 8 bases. This CDR3 contains 16 residues. Germline-derived CDR1 and CDR2 are MDHEN and SYDVKM. The V segment lost 4 bases and the J segment 1 base; nucleotides outside the gene matches: 8.

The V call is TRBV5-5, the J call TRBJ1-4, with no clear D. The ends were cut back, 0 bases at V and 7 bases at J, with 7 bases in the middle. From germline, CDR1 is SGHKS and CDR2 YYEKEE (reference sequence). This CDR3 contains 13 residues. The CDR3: CASSLGVSEKLFF. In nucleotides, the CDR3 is TGTGCCAGCAGCTTGGGAGTGTCTGAAAAACTGTTTTTT.

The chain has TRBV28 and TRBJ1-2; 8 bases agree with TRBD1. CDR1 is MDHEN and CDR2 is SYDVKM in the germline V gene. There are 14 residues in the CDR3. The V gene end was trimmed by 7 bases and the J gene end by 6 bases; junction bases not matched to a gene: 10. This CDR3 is CASTSPTGAHGYTF. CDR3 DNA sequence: TGTGCCAGCACTTCCCCGACAGGGGCCCATGGCTACACCTTC.

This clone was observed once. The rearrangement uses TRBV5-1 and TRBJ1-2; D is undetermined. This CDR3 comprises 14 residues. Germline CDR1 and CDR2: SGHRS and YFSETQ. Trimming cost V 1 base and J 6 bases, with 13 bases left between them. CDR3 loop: CASSLSGSVNGYTF. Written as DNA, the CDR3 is TGCGCCAGCAGCTTGTCCGGGTCTGTCAATGGCTACACCTTC.

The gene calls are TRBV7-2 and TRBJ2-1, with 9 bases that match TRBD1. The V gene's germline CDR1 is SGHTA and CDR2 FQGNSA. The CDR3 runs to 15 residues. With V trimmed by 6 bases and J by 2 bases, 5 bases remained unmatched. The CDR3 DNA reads TGTGCCAGCAGACCGGACAGGGGAACCTACAATGAGCAGTTCTTC. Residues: CASRPDRGTYNEQFF.

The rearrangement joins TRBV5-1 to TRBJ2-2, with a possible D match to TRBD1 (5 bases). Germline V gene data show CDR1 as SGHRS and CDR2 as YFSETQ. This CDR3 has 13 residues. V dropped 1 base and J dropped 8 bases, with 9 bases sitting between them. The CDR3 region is CASSLMGPGELFF. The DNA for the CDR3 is TGCGCCAGCAGCTTGATGGGGCCTGGGGAGCTGTTTTTT.

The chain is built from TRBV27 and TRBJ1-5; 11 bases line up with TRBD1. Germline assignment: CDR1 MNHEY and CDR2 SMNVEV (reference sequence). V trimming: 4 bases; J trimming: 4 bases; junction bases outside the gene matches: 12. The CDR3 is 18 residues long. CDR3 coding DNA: TGTGCCAGCAGTTCCACGTCGGACAGGGGGCTTGGGAATCAGCCCCAGCATTTT. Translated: CASSSTSDRGLGNQPQHF.

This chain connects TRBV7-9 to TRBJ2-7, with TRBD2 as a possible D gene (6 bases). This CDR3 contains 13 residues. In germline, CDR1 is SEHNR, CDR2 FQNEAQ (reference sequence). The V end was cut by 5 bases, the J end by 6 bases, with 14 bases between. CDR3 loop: CASSGLGLSEQYF. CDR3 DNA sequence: TGTGCCAGCAGCGGCCTGGGACTTAGCGAGCAGTACTTC.

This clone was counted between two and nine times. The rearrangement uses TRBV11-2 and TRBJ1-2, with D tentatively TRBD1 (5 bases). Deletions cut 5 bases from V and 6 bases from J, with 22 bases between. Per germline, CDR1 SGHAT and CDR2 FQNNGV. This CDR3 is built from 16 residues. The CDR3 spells CASSHPGQVSANGYTF. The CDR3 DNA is TGTGCCAGCAGCCACCCAGGGCAGGTGTCGGCAAATGGCTACACCTTC.

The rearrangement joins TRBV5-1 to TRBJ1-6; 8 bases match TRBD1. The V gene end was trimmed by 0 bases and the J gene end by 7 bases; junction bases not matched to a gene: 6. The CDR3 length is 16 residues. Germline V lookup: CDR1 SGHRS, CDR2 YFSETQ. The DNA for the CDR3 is TGCGCCAGCAGCTTGGATCCAGGGGGCAAGAATTCACCCCTCCACTTT. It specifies CASSLDPGGKNSPLHF.

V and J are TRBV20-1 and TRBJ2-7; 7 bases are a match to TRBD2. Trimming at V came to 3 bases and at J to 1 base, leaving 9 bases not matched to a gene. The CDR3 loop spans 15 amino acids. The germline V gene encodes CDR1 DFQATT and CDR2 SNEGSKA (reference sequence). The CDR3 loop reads CSASLLGLVSYEQYF. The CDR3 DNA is TGCAGTGCTAGTCTCCTAGGACTAGTTTCCTACGAGCAGTACTTC.

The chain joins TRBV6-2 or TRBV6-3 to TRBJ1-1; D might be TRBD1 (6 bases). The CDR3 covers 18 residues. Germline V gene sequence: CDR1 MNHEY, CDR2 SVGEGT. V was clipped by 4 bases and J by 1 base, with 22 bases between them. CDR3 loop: CASSSLIRGPSSNTEAFF. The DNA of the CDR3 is TGTGCCAGCAGTTCTTTAATCAGGGGCCCTAGCTCGAACACTGAAGCTTTCTTT.

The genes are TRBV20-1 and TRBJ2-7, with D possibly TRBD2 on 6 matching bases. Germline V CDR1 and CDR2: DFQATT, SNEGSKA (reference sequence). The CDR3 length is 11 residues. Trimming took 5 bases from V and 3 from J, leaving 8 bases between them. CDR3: CSAPGDYEQYF. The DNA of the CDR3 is TGCAGTGCTCCGGGGGACTACGAGCAGTACTTC.

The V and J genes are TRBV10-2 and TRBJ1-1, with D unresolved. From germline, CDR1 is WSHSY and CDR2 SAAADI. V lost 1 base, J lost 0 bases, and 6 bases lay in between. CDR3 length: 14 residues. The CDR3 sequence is CASSEWQVNTEAFF. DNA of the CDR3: TGCGCCAGCAGTGAGTGGCAGGTGAACACTGAAGCTTTCTTT.

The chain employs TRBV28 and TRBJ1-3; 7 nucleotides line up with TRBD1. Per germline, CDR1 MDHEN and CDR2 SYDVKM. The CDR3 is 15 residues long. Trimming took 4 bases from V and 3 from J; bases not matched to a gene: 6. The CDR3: CASSSDRAYGNTIYF. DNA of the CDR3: TGTGCCAGCAGTTCAGACAGGGCTTATGGAAACACCATATATTTT.

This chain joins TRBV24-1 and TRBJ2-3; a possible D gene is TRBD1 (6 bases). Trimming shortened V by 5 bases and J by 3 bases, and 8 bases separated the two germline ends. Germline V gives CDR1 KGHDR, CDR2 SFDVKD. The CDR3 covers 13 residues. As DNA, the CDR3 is TGTGCCACCAGTGTTCAGGGGACAGATACGCAGTATTTT. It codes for CATSVQGTDTQYF.

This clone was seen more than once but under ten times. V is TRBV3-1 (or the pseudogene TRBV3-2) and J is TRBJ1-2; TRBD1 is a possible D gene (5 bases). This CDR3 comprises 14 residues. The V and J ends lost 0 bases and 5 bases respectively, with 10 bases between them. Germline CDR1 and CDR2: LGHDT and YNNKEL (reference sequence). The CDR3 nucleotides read TGTGCCAGCAGCCAAGATGTGGGGGGGTATGGCTACACCTTC. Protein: CASSQDVGGYGYTF.

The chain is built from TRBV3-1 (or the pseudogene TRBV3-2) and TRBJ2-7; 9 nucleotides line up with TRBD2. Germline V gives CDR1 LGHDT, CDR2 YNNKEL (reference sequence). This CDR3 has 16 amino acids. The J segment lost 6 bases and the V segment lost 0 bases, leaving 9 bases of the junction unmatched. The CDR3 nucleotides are TGTGCCAGCAGCCAAGATACCCAGCGGGGGGCTCTCGAGCAGTACTTC. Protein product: CASSQDTQRGALEQYF.

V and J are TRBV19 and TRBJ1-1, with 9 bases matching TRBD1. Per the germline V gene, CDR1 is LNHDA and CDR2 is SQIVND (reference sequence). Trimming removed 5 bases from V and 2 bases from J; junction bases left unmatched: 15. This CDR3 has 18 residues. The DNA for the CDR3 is TGTGCCAGTAGTTGGGGACAGGGCCGACCAGGTCAAAACACTGAAGCTTTCTTT. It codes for CASSWGQGRPGQNTEAFF. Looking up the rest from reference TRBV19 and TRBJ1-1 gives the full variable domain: DGGITQSPKYLFRKEGQNVTLSCEQNLNHDAMYWYRQDPGQGLRLIYYSQIVNDFQKGDIAEGYSVSREKKESFPLTVTSAQKNPTAFYLCASSWGQGRPGQNTEAFFGQGTRLTVV.

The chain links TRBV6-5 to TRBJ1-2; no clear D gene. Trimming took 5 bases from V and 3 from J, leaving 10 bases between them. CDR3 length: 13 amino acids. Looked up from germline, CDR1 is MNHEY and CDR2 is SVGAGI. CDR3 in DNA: TGTGCCAGCAGTCCGTCAGGTGACTATGGCTACACCTTC. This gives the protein CASSPSGDYGYTF.

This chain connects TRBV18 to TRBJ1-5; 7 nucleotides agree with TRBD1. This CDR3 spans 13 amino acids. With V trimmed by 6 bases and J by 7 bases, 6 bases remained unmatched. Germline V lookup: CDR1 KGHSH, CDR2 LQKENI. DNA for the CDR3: TGTGCCAGCTCTCCGGGACAGTCCCAGCCCCAGCATTTT. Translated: CASSPGQSQPQHF. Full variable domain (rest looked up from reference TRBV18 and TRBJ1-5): NAGVMQNPRHLVRRRGQEARLRCSPMKGHSHVYWYRQLPEEGLKFMVYLQKENIIDESGMPKERFSAEFPKEGPSILRIQQVVRGDSAAYFCASSPGQSQPQHFGDGTRLSIL.

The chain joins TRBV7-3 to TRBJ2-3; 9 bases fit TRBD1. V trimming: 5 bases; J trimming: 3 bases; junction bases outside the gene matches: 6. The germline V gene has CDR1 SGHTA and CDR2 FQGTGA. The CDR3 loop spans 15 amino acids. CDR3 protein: CASSLRGQGTDTQYF. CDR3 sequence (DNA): TGTGCCAGCAGCCTCCGAGGACAGGGGACAGATACGCAGTATTTT.

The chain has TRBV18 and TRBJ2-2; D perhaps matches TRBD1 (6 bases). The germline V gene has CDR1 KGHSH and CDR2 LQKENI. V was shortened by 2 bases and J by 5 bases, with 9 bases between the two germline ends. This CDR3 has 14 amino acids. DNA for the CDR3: TGTGCCAGCTCACCAGACAGGCAAACCGGGGAGCTGTTTTTT. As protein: CASSPDRQTGELFF.

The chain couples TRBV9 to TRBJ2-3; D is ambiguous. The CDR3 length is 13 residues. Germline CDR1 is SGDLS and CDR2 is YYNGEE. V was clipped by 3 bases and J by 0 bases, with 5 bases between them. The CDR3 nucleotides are TGTGCCAGCAGCGCCACTAGCACAGATACGCAGTATTTT. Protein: CASSATSTDTQYF.

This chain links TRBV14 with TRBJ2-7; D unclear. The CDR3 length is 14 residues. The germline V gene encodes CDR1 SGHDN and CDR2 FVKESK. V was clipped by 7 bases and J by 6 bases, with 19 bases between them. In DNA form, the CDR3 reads TGTGCCAGCACCGCAACAACCAACCCAGGCGAGCAGTACTTC. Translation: CASTATTNPGEQYF.

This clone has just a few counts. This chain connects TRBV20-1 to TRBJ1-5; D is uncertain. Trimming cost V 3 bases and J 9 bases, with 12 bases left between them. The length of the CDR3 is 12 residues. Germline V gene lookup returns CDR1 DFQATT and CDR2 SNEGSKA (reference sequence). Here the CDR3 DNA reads TGCAGTGCTAGTCGGAGGAGTCCGCCCCAGCATTTT. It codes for CSASRRSPPQHF.

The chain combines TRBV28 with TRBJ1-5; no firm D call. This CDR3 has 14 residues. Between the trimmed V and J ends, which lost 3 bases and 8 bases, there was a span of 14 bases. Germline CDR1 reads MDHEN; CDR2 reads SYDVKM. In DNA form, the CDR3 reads TGTGCCAGCAGTTTCCGAGGGCGCTTTGAGCCCCAGCATTTT. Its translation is CASSFRGRFEPQHF.